The 28 T cell receptor beta chains presented below share a single source sample, sequenced in a study of blood T cell repertoires in COVID-19. Libraries were prepared by immunoSEQ multiplex PCR; TCRdb keeps only in-frame clonotypes and omits some of them. The sample consists of more than 80,000 clones, more than 80% of them appearing once. The sequenced material came from peripheral blood. Source of these receptors: a woman in her fifties or sixties with acute or convalescent COVID-19.

The chain is built from TRBV3-1 (or the pseudogene TRBV3-2) and TRBJ2-1; a weak D match, TRBD1 (5 bases). The germline V gene has CDR1 LGHDT and CDR2 YNNKEL (reference sequence). V lost 4 bases and J lost 7, with 14 bases in between. The CDR3 runs 14 residues. The CDR3 region has the DNA TGTGCCAGCAGCCCGTCCACAGGCGGAAATGAGCAGTTCTTC. As protein: CASSPSTGGNEQFF.

V usage is TRBV11-2 and J usage is TRBJ1-6, with 10 bases that match TRBD1. Germline V gene sequence: CDR1 SGHAT, CDR2 FQNNGV. J was trimmed by 9 bases and V by 4 bases; bases with no gene match: 3. The CDR3 is made up of 14 amino acids. For the CDR3, the DNA is TGTGCCAGCAGCTACCGGGACAGGGGTTCACCCCTCCACTTT. Protein sequence: CASSYRDRGSPLHF.

The V call is TRBV5-1, the J call TRBJ2-5, with 8 bases identical to TRBD1. This CDR3 comprises 20 residues. The germline CDR1 and CDR2 sequences are SGHRS and YFSETQ. The ends lost 0 bases at V and 4 bases at J; junction bases unmatched: 20. In nucleotides, the CDR3 is TGCGCCAGCAGCTTGGCGACTTTTTCAGCAGGACAGGGAACCCCAGAGACCCAGTACTTC. Protein sequence: CASSLATFSAGQGTPETQYF.

The V and J genes are TRBV15 and TRBJ2-1; 11 bases agree with TRBD2. Germline CDR1 and CDR2: LNHNV and YYDKDF (reference sequence). CDR3 length equals 16 residues. Trimming removed 1 base from V and 4 bases from J; junction bases left unmatched: 3. CDR3: CATSRASGRWYNEQFF. In DNA, the CDR3 is TGTGCCACCAGCAGAGCTAGCGGGAGGTGGTACAATGAGCAGTTCTTC.

The chain has TRBV23-1 and TRBJ1-1; 10 bases match TRBD1. TRBV23-1 is an ORF, and what it does is uncertain. This CDR3 is built from 16 residues. Unmatched junction bases numbered 11, after V lost 5 bases and J lost 5 bases. DNA of the CDR3: TGCGCCAGCAGTAACTTTAACGGACAGGGGGGGACTGAAGCTTTCTTT. This sequence encodes CASSNFNGQGGTEAFF.

The rearrangement uses TRBV5-1 and TRBJ1-1, with a possible D match to TRBD1 (6 bases). This CDR3 has 15 residues. Germline V lookup: CDR1 SGHRS, CDR2 YFSETQ. V was shortened by 4 bases and J by 0 bases, with 13 bases between the two germline ends. The CDR3 reads CASSGKGQLNTEAFF. The CDR3 DNA sequence: TGCGCCAGCAGCGGCAAAGGACAGTTGAACACTGAAGCTTTCTTT.

J is TRBJ2-2 and V is TRBV27; D may be TRBD2 (6 bases). Germline V gives CDR1 MNHEY, CDR2 SMNVEV (reference sequence). CDR3 length: 16 amino acids. V lost 6 bases and J 0 bases, leaving 14 bases between the germline ends. The CDR3 DNA sequence: TGTGCCAGCAGCGCAAGGTGGGGGGCGAACACCGGGGAGCTGTTTTTT. Translation gives CASSARWGANTGELFF.

This clone has only a few counts. This chain uses TRBV5-6 with TRBJ1-5; the match to TRBD1 covers 9 bases. Germline CDR1 reads SGHDT; CDR2 reads YYEEEE. Trimming cost V 4 bases and J 5 bases; bases outside gene matches: 4. The CDR3 has 14 amino acids. The DNA of the CDR3 is TGTGCCAGCAGCCGTACAGGGGGCGATCAGCCCCAGCATTTT. It encodes CASSRTGGDQPQHF.

Only a few counts were recorded for this clone. The CDR3 DNA reads TGTGCCAGCAGCACCCGGTGGAACAGCGAAGCTTTCTTT. Protein: CASSTRWNSEAFF. The chain carries TRBV11-3 and TRBJ1-1, with D uncertain. Germline V gene sequence: CDR1 SGHNT, CDR2 YENEEA. The CDR3 is made up of 13 amino acids. Trimming cost V 5 bases and J 8 bases, with 15 bases left between them.

This sequence joins TRBV19 and TRBJ2-3; 10 positions match TRBD2. The germline V gene has CDR1 LNHDA and CDR2 SQIVND (reference sequence). J was trimmed by 1 base and V by 8 bases; bases with no gene match: 3. CDR3 size: 14 residues. CDR3 loop: CASRSGGGTDTQYF. In nucleotides, the CDR3 is TGTGCCAGTCGCAGCGGGGGGGGCACAGATACGCAGTATTTT.

The chain recombines TRBV29-1 with TRBJ1-2; 7 nucleotides line up with TRBD1. This CDR3 region has 12 residues. V shed 3 bases and J 7 bases; nucleotides not matched to a gene: 5. Germline V gene sequence: CDR1 SQVTM, CDR2 ANQGSEA. CDR3 sequence: CSVDGQGGGYTF. CDR3 DNA sequence: TGCAGCGTTGACGGTCAGGGGGGTGGCTACACCTTC. The full variable domain, with the rest looked up from reference TRBV29-1 and TRBJ1-2, is SAVISQKPSRDICQRGTSLTIQCQVDSQVTMMFWYRQQPGQSLTLIATANQGSEATYESGFVIDKFPISRPNLTFSTLTVSNMSPEDSSIYLCSVDGQGGGYTFGSGTRLTVV.

This clone occurred once. The chain carries TRBV25-1 and TRBJ2-5, with a tentative D call TRBD2 (7 bases). This CDR3 region has 17 residues. In germline, CDR1 is MGHDK, CDR2 SYGVNS. V was trimmed by 1 base and J by 4 bases, leaving 19 bases between them. The CDR3, as DNA: TGTGCCAGCAGTGAATTTCAGGGGCGGGAGTGGGGAGAGACCCAGTACTTC. Translation: CASSEFQGREWGETQYF.

This clone was recorded a few times. The chain links TRBV5-1 to TRBJ2-3; D is undetermined. V was trimmed by 4 bases and J by 2 bases, leaving 5 bases between them. Germline V lookup: CDR1 SGHRS, CDR2 YFSETQ. This CDR3 comprises 12 residues. The CDR3 here is CASSLNTDTQYF. CDR3 bases: TGCGCCAGCAGCCTTAACACAGATACGCAGTATTTT.

The chain employs TRBV5-1 and TRBJ1-2, with D perhaps TRBD1 (6 bases). V was clipped by 0 bases and J by 5 bases, with 11 bases between them. Germline V gene lookup returns CDR1 SGHRS and CDR2 YFSETQ. The CDR3 has 14 amino acids. In DNA form, the CDR3 reads TGCGCCAGCAGCTTGGAGGGGGAACAATATGGCTACACCTTC. It encodes CASSLEGEQYGYTF.

The rearrangement links TRBV9 to TRBJ2-6; D may be TRBD1 (6 bases). Looked up from germline, CDR1 is SGDLS and CDR2 is YYNGEE. V was pared by 3 bases and J by 0 bases, with 16 bases between. The CDR3 runs to 18 residues. DNA of the CDR3: TGTGCCAGCAGCGCCTTCGGACAGCTTAGCTCTGGGGCCAACGTCCTGACTTTC. Its translation is CASSAFGQLSSGANVLTF.

The rearrangement uses TRBV5-1 and TRBJ2-7; 9 positions agree with TRBD2. The CDR3 has 14 residues. Trimming at V came to 4 bases and at J to 6 bases, leaving 8 bases not matched to a gene. Per the germline V gene, CDR1 is SGHRS and CDR2 is YFSETQ. The CDR3 bases are TGCGCCAGCAGCCCCCTTAGCGGGGGTGGCGAGCAGTACTTC. It encodes CASSPLSGGGEQYF.

The chain recombines TRBV28 with TRBJ1-3, with 7 bases aligning to TRBD1. V gave up 6 bases and J gave up 16 bases; unmatched junction bases: 15. From germline, CDR1 is MDHEN and CDR2 SYDVKM. The CDR3 is 13 amino acids. CDR3 in DNA: TGTGCCAGCAGCCGAGATGTTCCCGGACAGGAGTATTTT. Its protein product is CASSRDVPGQEYF.

The rearrangement joins TRBV5-6 to TRBJ1-5, with D uncertain. V was shortened by 2 bases and J by 5 bases, with 14 bases between the two germline ends. The length of the CDR3 is 15 residues. Germline-derived CDR1 and CDR2 are SGHDT and YYEEEE. In DNA form, the CDR3 reads TGTGCCAGCAGCTTTCACCCCTGGAGCGATCAGCCCCAGCATTTT. It yields the protein CASSFHPWSDQPQHF.

V gene TRBV3-1 (or the pseudogene TRBV3-2) combines with J gene TRBJ1-1; TRBD1 agrees at 7 bases. Germline V CDR1 and CDR2: LGHDT, YNNKEL (reference sequence). The V and J ends lost 3 bases and 5 bases, in that order; junction bases with no gene match: 3. This CDR3 contains 13 residues. The CDR3 loop reads CASSHAGGTEAFF. The CDR3 nucleotides read TGTGCCAGCAGCCACGCAGGGGGGACTGAAGCTTTCTTT.

This clone was picked up a small number of times. J is TRBJ1-6 and V is TRBV5-1; the D gene is possibly TRBD1 (5 bases). The CDR3 totals 14 residues. V was trimmed by 4 bases and J by 13 bases, leaving 18 bases between them. Germline CDR1 SGHRS, CDR2 YFSETQ. CDR3 nucleotide sequence: TGCGCCAGCAGCGACGGGACTCTCGGGTCGCCCCTCCACTTT. Translating gives CASSDGTLGSPLHF.

The V call is TRBV7-3, the J call TRBJ2-1; 12 bases agree with TRBD2. V lost 2 bases to trimming and J lost 10 bases; unmatched junction nucleotides: 15. The CDR3 consists of 18 residues. The germline V gene has CDR1 SGHTA and CDR2 FQGTGA. This chain's CDR3 is CASSLQGLAGRTASEQFF. Here the CDR3 DNA reads TGTGCCAGCAGCTTACAAGGACTAGCGGGGCGAACCGCGAGCGAGCAGTTCTTC.

This clone was counted only a few times. The gene calls are TRBV19 and TRBJ2-1; 9 nucleotides line up with TRBD2. Looked up from germline, CDR1 is LNHDA and CDR2 is SQIVND (reference sequence). The CDR3 runs 15 residues. V lost 6 bases to trimming and J lost 3 bases; unmatched junction nucleotides: 6. CDR3 sequence reads: CASREIAGDYNEQFF. In DNA, the CDR3 is TGTGCCAGTAGGGAAATAGCGGGGGACTACAATGAGCAGTTCTTC.

This clone was observed a handful of times. This chain joins TRBV28 and TRBJ1-1, with D perhaps TRBD1 (6 bases). V was pared by 5 bases and J by 5 bases, with 15 bases between. The CDR3 runs to 14 residues. Germline CDR1 MDHEN, CDR2 SYDVKM. CDR3 nucleotide sequence: TGTGCCAGCAGTCCTACCTCCGGACAGACTGAAGCTTTCTTT. Its protein product is CASSPTSGQTEAFF.

The rearrangement links TRBV7-3 to TRBJ1-1; D gene unclear. CDR1 and CDR2 from the germline V gene are SGHTA and FQGTGA. This CDR3 comprises 13 residues. Trimming left V 5 bases short and J 6 bases short, with 13 bases between. The DNA of the CDR3 is TGTGCCAGCAGCGCGATCGCAAACGCTGAAGCTTTCTTT. It encodes CASSAIANAEAFF.

This clone occurred once. This sequence joins TRBV9 and TRBJ1-6, with D possibly being TRBD1 (5 bases). The CDR3 extends over 15 amino acids. Trimming took 2 bases from V and 10 from J, leaving 16 bases between them. The germline gives CDR1 SGDLS, CDR2 YYNGEE. In DNA form, the CDR3 reads TGTGCCAGCAGCGTTGGTCCCGGGGGGGAATCACCCCTCCACTTT. Translating it yields CASSVGPGGESPLHF.

The J gene is TRBJ1-5, the V gene TRBV4-1; a possible D gene is TRBD1 (5 bases). Trimming left V 1 base short and J 1 base short, with 11 bases between. The length of the CDR3 is 16 residues. Per germline, CDR1 MGHRA and CDR2 YSYEKL. The CDR3 region has the DNA TGCGCCAGCAGCCAAGGGGTAGGGGCGAGCAATCAGCCCCAGCATTTT. Its translation: CASSQGVGASNQPQHF.

The V call is TRBV5-1, the J call TRBJ1-2; D is uncertain. This CDR3 has 15 residues. Trimming removed 4 bases from V and 1 base from J, with 14 bases in between. Germline values: CDR1 SGHRS, CDR2 YFSETQ. The CDR3 nucleotides read TGCGCCAGCAGCCCCGGACTGAGCCTTAACTATGGCTACACCTTC. As protein: CASSPGLSLNYGYTF.

This chain uses TRBV7-9 with TRBJ1-2, with D possibly TRBD1 on 6 matching bases. Trimming pared 4 bases from V and 8 bases from J, leaving 14 bases between. The germline V gene encodes CDR1 SEHNR and CDR2 FQNEAQ (reference sequence). The length of the CDR3 is 13 residues. The CDR3 nucleotides read TGTGCCAGCAGCTACACAGGGTTGGTCGGCTACACCTTC. Translation gives CASSYTGLVGYTF.